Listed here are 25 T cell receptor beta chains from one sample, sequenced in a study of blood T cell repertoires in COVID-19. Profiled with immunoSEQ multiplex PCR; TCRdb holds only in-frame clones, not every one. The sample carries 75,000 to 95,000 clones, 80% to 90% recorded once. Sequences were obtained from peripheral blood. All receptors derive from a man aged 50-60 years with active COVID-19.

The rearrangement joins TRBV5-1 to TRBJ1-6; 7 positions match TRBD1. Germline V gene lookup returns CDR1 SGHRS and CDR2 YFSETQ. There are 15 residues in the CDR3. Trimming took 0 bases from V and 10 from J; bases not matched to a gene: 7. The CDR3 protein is CASSLATGESSPLHF. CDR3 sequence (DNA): TGCGCCAGCAGCTTGGCCACAGGGGAGTCATCACCCCTCCACTTT. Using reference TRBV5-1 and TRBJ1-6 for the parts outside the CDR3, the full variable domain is KAGVTQTPRYLIKTRGQQVTLSCSPISGHRSVSWYQQTPGQGLQFLFEYFSETQRNKGNFPGRFSGRQFSNSRSEMNVSTLELGDSALYLCASSLATGESSPLHFGNGTRLTVT.

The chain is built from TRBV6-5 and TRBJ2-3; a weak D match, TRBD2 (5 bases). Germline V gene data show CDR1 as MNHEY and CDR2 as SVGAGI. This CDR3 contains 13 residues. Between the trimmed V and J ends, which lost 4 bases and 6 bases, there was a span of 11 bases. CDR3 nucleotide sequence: TGTGCCAGCAGTTCTGCGGGTGGTGATACGCAGTATTTT. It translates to CASSSAGGDTQYF.

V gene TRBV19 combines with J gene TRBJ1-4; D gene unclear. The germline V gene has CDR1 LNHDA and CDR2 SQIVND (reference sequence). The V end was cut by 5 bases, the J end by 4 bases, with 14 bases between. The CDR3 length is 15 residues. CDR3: CASSPGRGINEKLFF. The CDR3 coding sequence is TGTGCCAGTAGTCCGGGTAGAGGGATTAATGAAAAACTGTTTTTT. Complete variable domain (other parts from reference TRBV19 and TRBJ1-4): DGGITQSPKYLFRKEGQNVTLSCEQNLNHDAMYWYRQDPGQGLRLIYYSQIVNDFQKGDIAEGYSVSREKKESFPLTVTSAQKNPTAFYLCASSPGRGINEKLFFGSGTQLSVL.

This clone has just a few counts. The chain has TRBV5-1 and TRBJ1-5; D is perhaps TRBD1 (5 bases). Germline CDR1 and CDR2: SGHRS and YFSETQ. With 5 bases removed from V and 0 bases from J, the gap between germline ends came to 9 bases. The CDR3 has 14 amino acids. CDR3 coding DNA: TGCGCCAGCAGTTGGGGGGATAGCAATCAGCCCCAGCATTTT. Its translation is CASSWGDSNQPQHF.

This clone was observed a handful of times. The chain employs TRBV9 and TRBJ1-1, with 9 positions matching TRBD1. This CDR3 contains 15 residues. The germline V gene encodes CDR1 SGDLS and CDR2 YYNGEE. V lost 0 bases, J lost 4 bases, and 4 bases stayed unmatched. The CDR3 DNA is TGTGCCAGCAGCGTAGGGGGACAGGGACTCACTGAAGCTTTCTTT. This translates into CASSVGGQGLTEAFF.

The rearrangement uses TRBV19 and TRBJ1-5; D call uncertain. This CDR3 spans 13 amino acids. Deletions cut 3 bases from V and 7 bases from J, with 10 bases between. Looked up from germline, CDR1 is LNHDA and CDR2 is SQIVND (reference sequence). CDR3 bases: TGTGCCAGTAGTATCGTCGCAGAACAGCCCCAGCATTTT. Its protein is CASSIVAEQPQHF.

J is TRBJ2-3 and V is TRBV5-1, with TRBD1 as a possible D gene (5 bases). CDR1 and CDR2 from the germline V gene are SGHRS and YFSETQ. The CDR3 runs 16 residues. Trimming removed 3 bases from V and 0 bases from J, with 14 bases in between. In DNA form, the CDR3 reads TGCGCCAGCAGCTCCAGACAGCTTACTAGCACAGATACGCAGTATTTT. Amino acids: CASSSRQLTSTDTQYF.

CDR3 nucleotide sequence: TGCGCCAGCAGCCATCTGGACAGGGGGATAGGTAACACTGAAGCTTTCTTT. The encoded protein is CASSHLDRGIGNTEAFF. The chain couples TRBV4-1 to TRBJ1-1; 10 nucleotides line up with TRBD1. With V trimmed by 3 bases and J by 2 bases, 9 bases remained unmatched. From germline, CDR1 is MGHRA and CDR2 YSYEKL. CDR3 length: 17 amino acids.

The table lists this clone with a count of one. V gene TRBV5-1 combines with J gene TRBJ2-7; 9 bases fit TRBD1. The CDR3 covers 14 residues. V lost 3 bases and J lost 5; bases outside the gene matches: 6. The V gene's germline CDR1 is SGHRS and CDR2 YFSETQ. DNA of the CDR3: TGCGCCAGCAGCTCCGGGACAGGGATGGACGAGCAGTACTTC. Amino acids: CASSSGTGMDEQYF.

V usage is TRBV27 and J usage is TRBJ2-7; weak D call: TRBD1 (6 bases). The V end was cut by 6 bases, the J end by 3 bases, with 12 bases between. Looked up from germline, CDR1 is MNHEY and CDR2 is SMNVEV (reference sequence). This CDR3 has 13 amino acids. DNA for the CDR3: TGTGCCAGCAGCCCAGGGGTAGGCTACGAGCAGTACTTC. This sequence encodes CASSPGVGYEQYF.

The CDR3: CASSLSTGLRNRDGYTF. The CDR3 DNA reads TGTGCCAGCAGCTTGTCGACAGGGCTGCGGAATCGGGATGGCTACACCTTC. The chain combines TRBV5-6 with TRBJ1-2; 7 bases align to TRBD1. The CDR3 sequence is 17 residues long. Germline-derived CDR1 and CDR2 are SGHDT and YYEEEE. The V segment lost 1 base and the J segment 6 bases; nucleotides outside the gene matches: 15.

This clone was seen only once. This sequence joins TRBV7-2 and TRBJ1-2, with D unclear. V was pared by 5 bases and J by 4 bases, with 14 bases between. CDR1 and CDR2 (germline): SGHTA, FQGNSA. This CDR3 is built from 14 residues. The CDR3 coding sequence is TGTGCCAGCAGCACTTACGACGCGGGCTATGGCTACACCTTC. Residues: CASSTYDAGYGYTF.

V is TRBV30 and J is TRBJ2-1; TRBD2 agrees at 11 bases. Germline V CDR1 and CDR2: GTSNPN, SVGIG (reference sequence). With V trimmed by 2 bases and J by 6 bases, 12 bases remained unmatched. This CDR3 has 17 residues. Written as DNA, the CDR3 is TGTGCCTGGAGTCCCCAGATCCTTAGCGGGAGGGGCAATGAGCAGTTCTTC. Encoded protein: CAWSPQILSGRGNEQFF.

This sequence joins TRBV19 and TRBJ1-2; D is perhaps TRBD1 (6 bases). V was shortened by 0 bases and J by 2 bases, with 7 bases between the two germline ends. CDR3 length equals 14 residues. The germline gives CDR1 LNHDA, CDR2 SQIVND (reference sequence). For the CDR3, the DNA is TGTGCCAGTAGTATAGACAGGGGAAACTATGGCTACACCTTC. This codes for CASSIDRGNYGYTF.

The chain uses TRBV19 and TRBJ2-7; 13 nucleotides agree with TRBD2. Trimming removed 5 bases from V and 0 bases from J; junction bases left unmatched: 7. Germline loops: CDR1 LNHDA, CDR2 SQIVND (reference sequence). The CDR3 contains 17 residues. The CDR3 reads CASSRGTSGASSYEQYF. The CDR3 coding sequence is TGTGCCAGTAGTCGTGGGACTAGCGGGGCCTCCTCCTACGAGCAGTACTTC.

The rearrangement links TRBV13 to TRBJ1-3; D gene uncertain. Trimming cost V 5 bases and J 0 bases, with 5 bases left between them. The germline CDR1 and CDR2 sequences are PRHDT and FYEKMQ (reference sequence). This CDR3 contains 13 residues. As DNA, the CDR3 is TGTGCCAGCAGCGACACCTCTGGAAACACCATATATTTT. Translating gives CASSDTSGNTIYF.

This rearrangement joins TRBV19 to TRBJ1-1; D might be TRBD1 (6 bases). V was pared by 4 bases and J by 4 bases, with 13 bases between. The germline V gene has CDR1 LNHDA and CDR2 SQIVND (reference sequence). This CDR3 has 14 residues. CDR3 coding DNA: TGTGCCAGTAGTAGGGACATGGCGGGCACTGAAGCTTTCTTT. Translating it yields CASSRDMAGTEAFF. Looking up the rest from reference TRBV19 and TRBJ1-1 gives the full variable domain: DGGITQSPKYLFRKEGQNVTLSCEQNLNHDAMYWYRQDPGQGLRLIYYSQIVNDFQKGDIAEGYSVSREKKESFPLTVTSAQKNPTAFYLCASSRDMAGTEAFFGQGTRLTVV.

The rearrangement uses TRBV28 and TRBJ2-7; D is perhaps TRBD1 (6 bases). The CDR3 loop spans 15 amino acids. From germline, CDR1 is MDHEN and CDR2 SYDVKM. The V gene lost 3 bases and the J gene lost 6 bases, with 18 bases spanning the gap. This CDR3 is CASSFGGNEGGEQYF. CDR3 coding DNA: TGTGCCAGCAGTTTTGGCGGCAACGAAGGGGGCGAGCAGTACTTC.

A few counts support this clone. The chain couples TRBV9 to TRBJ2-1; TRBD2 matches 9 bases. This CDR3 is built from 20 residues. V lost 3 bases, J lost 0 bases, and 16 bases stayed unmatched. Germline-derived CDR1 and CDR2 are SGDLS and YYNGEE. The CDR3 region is CASSGPRRASGISSYNEQFF. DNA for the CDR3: TGTGCCAGCAGCGGGCCCCGAAGGGCTAGCGGGATTAGCTCCTACAATGAGCAGTTCTTC.

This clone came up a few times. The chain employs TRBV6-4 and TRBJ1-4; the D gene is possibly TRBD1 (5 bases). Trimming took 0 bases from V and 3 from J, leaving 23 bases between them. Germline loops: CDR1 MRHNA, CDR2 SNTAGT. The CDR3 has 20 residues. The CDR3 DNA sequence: TGTGCCAGCAGTGACTCTGTAGGAGGCAGAAGCGGGACGCCTAATGAAAAACTGTTTTTT. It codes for CASSDSVGGRSGTPNEKLFF.

Here the CDR3 DNA reads TGTGCCAGCAGCGGTTCATCAGAAAAACTGTTTTTT. Protein sequence: CASSGSSEKLFF. This rearrangement joins TRBV9 to TRBJ1-4; no clear D gene. Trimming left V 3 bases short and J 8 bases short, with 8 bases between. CDR3 length equals 12 residues. Germline V CDR1 and CDR2: SGDLS, YYNGEE.

CDR3 DNA: TGTGCCAGCAGTTTAGGCGAGGCACACTATGGCTACACCTTC. It encodes CASSLGEAHYGYTF. The chain combines TRBV28 with TRBJ1-2; no clear D. Germline CDR1 and CDR2: MDHEN and SYDVKM. With 2 bases removed from V and 3 bases from J, the gap between germline ends came to 10 bases. The CDR3 consists of 14 residues.

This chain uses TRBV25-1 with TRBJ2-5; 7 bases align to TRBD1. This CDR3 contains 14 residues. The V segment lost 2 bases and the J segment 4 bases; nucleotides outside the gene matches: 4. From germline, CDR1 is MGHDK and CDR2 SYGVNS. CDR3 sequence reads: CASSERDSRETQYF. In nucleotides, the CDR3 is TGTGCCAGCAGTGAAAGGGACAGTAGAGAGACCCAGTACTTC.

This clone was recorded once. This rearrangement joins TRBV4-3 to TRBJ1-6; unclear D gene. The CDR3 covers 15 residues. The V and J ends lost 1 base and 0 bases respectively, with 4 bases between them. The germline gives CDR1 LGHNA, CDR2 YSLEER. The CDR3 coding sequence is TGCGCCAGCAGCCAAGGGAGCTCCTATAATTCACCCCTCCACTTT. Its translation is CASSQGSSYNSPLHF.

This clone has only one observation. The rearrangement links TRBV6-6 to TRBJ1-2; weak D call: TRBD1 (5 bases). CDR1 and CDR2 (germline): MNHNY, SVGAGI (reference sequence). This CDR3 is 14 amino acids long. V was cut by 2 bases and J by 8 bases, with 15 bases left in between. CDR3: CASSYPGPQGGYTF. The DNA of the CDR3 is TGTGCCAGCAGTTACCCCGGGCCCCAGGGAGGCTACACCTTC.